The 27 T cell receptor beta chains reported below all come from one sample, sequenced in a study of blood T cell repertoires in COVID-19 (dated by TCRdb to the early 2020s). Library construction relied on the immunoSEQ multiplex PCR assay. TCRdb carries this immuneACCESS record with in-frame sequences only. Its versions omit some clonotypes, under half of them owing to an unresolved V gene in the studies checked, with the rest unexplained. The sample table holds approximately 120,000 clones, of which 92% were seen once. The ten largest clones capture around 2% of the sample. Material: peripheral blood. These receptors were obtained from a man aged 50 to 59 with COVID-19, enrolled during active disease.

This clone is a singleton in its sample. The chain carries TRBV7-8 and TRBJ1-2, with no clear D. Germline V lookup: CDR1 SGHVS, CDR2 FQNEAQ. Trimming pared 5 bases from V and 1 base from J, leaving 14 bases between. The CDR3 has 15 amino acids. The CDR3 is CASSPQREINYGYTF. The CDR3 region has the DNA TGTGCCAGCAGCCCACAGAGAGAAATTAACTATGGCTACACCTTC.

The genes are TRBV14 and TRBJ2-1; 10 nucleotides align to TRBD2. The CDR3 covers 17 residues. V lost 0 bases, J lost 6 bases, and 8 bases stayed unmatched. Germline CDR1 reads SGHDN; CDR2 reads FVKESK. The CDR3 DNA follows: TGTGCCAGCAGCCAAGAAATAAGCGGGAGGGCCGTCAATGAGCAGTTCTTC. It encodes CASSQEISGRAVNEQFF.

The chain combines TRBV7-8 with TRBJ1-5; 8 bases are a match to TRBD1. The CDR3 is 15 residues long. V was pared by 4 bases and J by 2 bases, with 4 bases of the junction left unmatched. Germline CDR1 is SGHVS and CDR2 is FQNEAQ. The CDR3 loop is CASSSEGQGNQPQHF. In nucleotides, the CDR3 is TGTGCCAGCAGCTCCGAGGGACAGGGCAATCAGCCCCAGCATTTT.

This clone was counted only a few times. This chain connects TRBV30 to TRBJ1-2, with 11 bases aligning to TRBD1. The CDR3 spans 14 residues. The ends lost 3 bases at V and 2 bases at J; junction bases unmatched: 2. CDR1 GTSNPN and CDR2 SVGIG come from the germline V gene (reference sequence). CDR3 bases: TGTGCCTGGAGCCGGGACAGGGGGAACTATGGCTACACCTTC. It codes for CAWSRDRGNYGYTF.

This chain connects TRBV2 to TRBJ1-5, with D possibly being TRBD1 (6 bases). The CDR3 runs 14 residues. CDR1 and CDR2 from the germline V gene are SNHLY and FYNNEI. V was clipped by 4 bases and J by 7 bases, with 14 bases between them. The CDR3 DNA is TGTGCCAGCAGTGGGACAGCACAGGGACAGCCCCAGCATTTT. The encoded protein is CASSGTAQGQPQHF.

The table lists this clone with a count of one. In DNA form, the CDR3 reads TGTGCCACCAGCGGGGGGGGTGCGGGACTAGCAAATGAGCAGTTCTTC. This codes for CATSGGGAGLANEQFF. The chain couples TRBV15 to TRBJ2-1; 9 positions agree with TRBD2. The CDR3 consists of 16 residues. V lost 5 bases, J lost 7 bases, and 12 bases stayed unmatched. Germline V CDR1 and CDR2: LNHNV, YYDKDF (reference sequence). The complete variable domain, with remaining parts taken from reference TRBV15 and TRBJ2-1, reads DAMVIQNPRYQVTQFGKPVTLSCSQTLNHNVMYWYQQKSSQAPKLLFHYYDKDFNNEADTPDNFQSRRPNTSFCFLDIRSPGLGDTAMYLCATSGGGAGLANEQFFGPGTRLTVL.

The chain recombines TRBV24-1 with TRBJ1-2, with 8 bases that match TRBD1. CDR1 is KGHDR and CDR2 is SFDVKD in the germline V gene. V lost 3 bases, J lost 8 bases, and 4 bases stayed unmatched. CDR3 length: 13 residues. The CDR3 sequence: CATSDTTGVGYTF. The CDR3 nucleotides are TGTGCCACCAGTGATACGACAGGGGTGGGCTACACCTTC.

The chain combines TRBV6-6 with TRBJ2-5; no firm D call. Trimming pared 0 bases from V and 4 bases from J, leaving 3 bases between. Germline assignment: CDR1 MNHNY and CDR2 SVGAGI (reference sequence). The CDR3 has 12 amino acids. CDR3 nucleotide sequence: TGTGCCAGCAGTTACTCCGGAGAGACCCAGTACTTC. Translating gives CASSYSGETQYF.

The V call is TRBV30, the J call TRBJ2-7, with a tentative D call TRBD2 (5 bases). The CDR3 is 13 residues long. Germline-derived CDR1 and CDR2 are GTSNPN and SVGIG (reference sequence). V was pared by 2 bases and J by 1 base, with 9 bases between. CDR3 sequence (DNA): TGTGCCTGGAGTCTCGGGGTATCCTACGAGCAGTACTTC. This codes for CAWSLGVSYEQYF.

The chain carries TRBV14 and TRBJ1-1; possibly TRBD1 for D (5 bases). The CDR3 runs to 17 residues. Trimming stripped 3 bases from V and 3 bases from J, with 20 bases between. CDR1 is SGHDN, CDR2 FVKESK, per germline. For the CDR3, the DNA is TGTGCCAGCAGCCAGAGGACACACAGTTTAGGGTACACTGAAGCTTTCTTT. This gives the protein CASSQRTHSLGYTEAFF.

This clone was counted a single time. V and J are TRBV9 and TRBJ1-4, with TRBD1 as a possible D gene (6 bases). The germline V and J ends were trimmed by 2 bases and 4 bases, with 12 bases remaining between them. This CDR3 has 15 amino acids. CDR1 is SGDLS, CDR2 YYNGEE, per germline. CDR3 region: CASSVRSDSNEKLFF. As DNA, the CDR3 is TGTGCCAGCAGCGTTCGTTCGGACAGTAATGAAAAACTGTTTTTT.

The rearrangement links TRBV3-1 (or the pseudogene TRBV3-2) to TRBJ2-1; 7 nucleotides agree with TRBD2. This CDR3 has 14 residues. The V gene's germline CDR1 is LGHDT and CDR2 YNNKEL (reference sequence). V was clipped by 2 bases and J by 6 bases; unmatched bases: 4. The CDR3 nucleotides read TGTGCCAGCAGCCAACTAGCGGATTTCAATGAGCAGTTCTTC. It translates to CASSQLADFNEQFF.

The chain recombines TRBV5-1 with TRBJ1-4; 7 nucleotides line up with TRBD1. There are 17 residues in the CDR3. V shed 0 bases, J shed 0 bases, and the junction held 5 bases outside the gene matches. Germline V lookup: CDR1 SGHRS, CDR2 YFSETQ. The DNA for the CDR3 is TGCGCCAGCAGCTTGGTACTTGGGACAGCAACTAATGAAAAACTGTTTTTT. Its translation: CASSLVLGTATNEKLFF.

The genes are TRBV29-1 and TRBJ1-1, with D uncertain. V was trimmed by 4 bases and J by 1 base, leaving 10 bases between them. CDR3 length: 13 amino acids. Germline V lookup: CDR1 SQVTM, CDR2 ANQGSEA. CDR3 sequence: CSVGETPNTEAFF. The DNA for the CDR3 is TGCAGCGTTGGGGAGACACCGAACACTGAAGCTTTCTTT.

This clone has only one observation. V usage is TRBV27 and J usage is TRBJ2-2; D may be TRBD1 (6 bases). Germline V gene data show CDR1 as MNHEY and CDR2 as SMNVEV (reference sequence). The CDR3 consists of 14 residues. The V and J ends lost 3 bases and 1 base respectively, with 6 bases between them. The CDR3 here is CASSLTGNTGELFF. The CDR3, as DNA: TGTGCCAGCAGTTTGACAGGGAACACCGGGGAGCTGTTTTTT.

The rearrangement uses TRBV5-1 and TRBJ2-7; 10 nucleotides line up with TRBD1. The CDR3 loop spans 15 amino acids. The junction had 4 bases not matched to a gene; V was cut back by 0 bases and J by 4 bases. Per the germline V gene, CDR1 is SGHRS and CDR2 is YFSETQ. The CDR3 sequence is CASSLGQGASYEQYV. The CDR3 DNA is TGCGCCAGCAGCTTGGGACAGGGGGCGTCGTACGAGCAGTACGTC.

This clone was seen only once. This rearrangement joins TRBV5-4 to TRBJ2-1, with TRBD2 identical over 7 bases. V lost 6 bases, J lost 6 bases, and 6 bases stayed unmatched. The CDR3 loop spans 13 amino acids. Germline assignment: CDR1 SGHNT and CDR2 YYREEE (reference sequence). The CDR3 DNA sequence: TGTGCCAGCACCACGGGGGGTATCAATGAGCAGTTCTTC. Translating gives CASTTGGINEQFF.

The chain carries TRBV6-6 and TRBJ1-2; 8 positions match TRBD1. After removal of 6 bases from V and 6 bases from J, the junction contained 12 bases not matched to a gene. CDR3 length: 15 residues. Per germline, CDR1 MNHNY and CDR2 SVGAGI (reference sequence). The CDR3, as DNA: TGTGCCAGCAGCCAAAAACAGGGGGTGTGGGATGGCTACACCTTC. Encoded protein: CASSQKQGVWDGYTF.

The chain uses TRBV19 and TRBJ2-2; TRBD1 matches at 9 bases. Per germline, CDR1 LNHDA and CDR2 SQIVND (reference sequence). Trimming removed 8 bases from V and 7 bases from J; junction bases left unmatched: 5. CDR3 size: 13 residues. This chain's CDR3 is CASGDRVVGELFF. Written as DNA, the CDR3 is TGTGCCAGTGGGGACAGGGTCGTCGGGGAGCTGTTTTTT. The full variable domain, its missing parts supplied by reference TRBV19 and TRBJ2-2, is DGGITQSPKYLFRKEGQNVTLSCEQNLNHDAMYWYRQDPGQGLRLIYYSQIVNDFQKGDIAEGYSVSREKKESFPLTVTSAQKNPTAFYLCASGDRVVGELFFGEGSRLTVL.

This chain uses TRBV3-1 (or the pseudogene TRBV3-2) with TRBJ2-5; unclear D gene. The CDR3 runs 15 residues. V lost 1 base to trimming and J lost 4 bases, with 13 bases between them. From germline, CDR1 is LGHDT and CDR2 YNNKEL (reference sequence). In DNA form, the CDR3 reads TGTGCCAGCAGCCAAGCTTTCCAGGTCTCAGAGACCCAGTACTTC. It is translated as CASSQAFQVSETQYF.

The chain carries TRBV5-5 and TRBJ2-1; 9 bases align to TRBD2. The V and J ends lost 1 base and 8 bases, in that order; junction bases with no gene match: 7. CDR3 length: 15 amino acids. Germline V lookup: CDR1 SGHKS, CDR2 YYEKEE (reference sequence). The CDR3 protein is CASSLNPLAGYEQFF. The CDR3 DNA sequence: TGTGCCAGCAGCTTGAACCCGCTAGCGGGATATGAGCAGTTCTTC.

J is TRBJ2-3 and V is TRBV12-2; the DNA was not used to check the table's D call, TRBD2. TRBV12-2 is a pseudogene segment. The CDR3 length is 17 residues. The CDR3 sequence: CASRLLCGSGTTDTQYF. CDR3 coding DNA: TGTGCAAGTCGCCTCCTTTGCGGGTCCGGAACCACAGATACGCAGTATTTT.

This chain joins TRBV18 and TRBJ2-5; D remains unclear. The CDR3 length is 15 residues. V lost 1 base, J lost 5 bases, and 14 bases lay in between. The germline gives CDR1 KGHSH, CDR2 LQKENI. For the CDR3, the DNA is TGTGCCAGCTCACCACAAGAGGTACGCCAGGAGACCCAGTACTTC. Translation gives CASSPQEVRQETQYF.

The gene calls are TRBV6-2 or TRBV6-3 and TRBJ2-1, with 11 bases that match TRBD2. Germline CDR1 MNHEY, CDR2 SVGEGT. The CDR3 contains 15 residues. Unmatched junction bases numbered 2, after V lost 2 bases and J lost 5 bases. The CDR3 bases are TGTGCCAGCAGTTACCTAGCGGGAGGACACAATGAGCAGTTCTTC. Amino acids: CASSYLAGGHNEQFF.

The chain uses TRBV27 and TRBJ2-7, with 7 nucleotides matching TRBD2. The CDR3 is made up of 15 amino acids. V lost 6 bases and J lost 3; bases outside the gene matches: 11. Germline values: CDR1 MNHEY, CDR2 SMNVEV (reference sequence). Here the CDR3 DNA reads TGTGCCAGCAGGCGGGAAGGACTAGTCTACTACGAGCAGTACTTC. It translates to CASRREGLVYYEQYF.

This chain links TRBV6-5 with TRBJ1-1, with 8 bases fitting TRBD1. The length of the CDR3 is 13 residues. J was trimmed by 5 bases and V by 5 bases; bases with no gene match: 4. The germline gives CDR1 MNHEY, CDR2 SVGAGI. CDR3 nucleotide sequence: TGTGCCAGCAGTACGGACAGGGAAACTGAAGCTTTCTTT. It is translated as CASSTDRETEAFF.

V and J are TRBV4-1 and TRBJ2-3; 8 nucleotides line up with TRBD2. The CDR3 contains 16 residues. Per the germline V gene, CDR1 is MGHRA and CDR2 is YSYEKL. V was clipped by 0 bases and J by 2 bases; unmatched bases: 4. CDR3 protein: CASSQEDSGVTDTQYF. The CDR3 bases are TGCGCCAGCAGCCAAGAAGATAGCGGGGTCACAGATACGCAGTATTTT.